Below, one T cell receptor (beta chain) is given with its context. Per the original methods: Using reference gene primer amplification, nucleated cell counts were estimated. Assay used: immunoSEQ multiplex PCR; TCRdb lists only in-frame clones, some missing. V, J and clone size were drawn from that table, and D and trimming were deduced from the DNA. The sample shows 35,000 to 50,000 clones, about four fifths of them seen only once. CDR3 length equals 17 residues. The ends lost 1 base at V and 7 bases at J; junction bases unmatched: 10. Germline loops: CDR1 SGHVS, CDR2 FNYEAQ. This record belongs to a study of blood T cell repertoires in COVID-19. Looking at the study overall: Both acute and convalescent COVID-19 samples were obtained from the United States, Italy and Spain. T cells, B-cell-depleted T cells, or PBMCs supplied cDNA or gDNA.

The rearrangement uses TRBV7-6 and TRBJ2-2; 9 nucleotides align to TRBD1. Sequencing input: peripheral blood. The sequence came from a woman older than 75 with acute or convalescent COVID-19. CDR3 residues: CASSLETLGQGNGELFF. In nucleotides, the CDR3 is TGTGCCAGCAGCTTAGAAACTTTGGGACAGGGAAACGGGGAGCTGTTTTTT.